This T cell receptor beta chain was recorded in a study of blood T cells in healthy people across ages. About the research overall: Every two T cells gave about one barcoded beta molecule via template switching.

A second PCR, run for 7 to 11 cycles, used a sample-barcoded 5' primer plus a J-beta primer mix. Each CDR3 protein is one row after TCRdb ran MiXCR on the 5' RACE reads. The sample yields some 640,000 distinct CDR3 sequences, 45% to 50% seen once. PBMCs numbering at least 6.5 million were isolated per sample. A remark on this clonotype: This may arise from a read error, as a much more abundant clone is one base away.

The receptor's source is a woman aged 55 to 70 in good health. Specimen: blood.

The CDR3 protein is CASSQGRASGSLRDTQYF. CDR3 DNA sequence: TGCGCCAGCAGCCAAGGGCGGGCCAGCGGGAGCCTCCGGGATACGCAGTATTTT. The chain combines TRBV4-3 with TRBJ2-3, with 8 bases that match TRBD2. This CDR3 contains 18 residues. Unmatched junction bases numbered 15, after V lost 1 base and J lost 6 bases. Germline V gene data show CDR1 as LGHNA and CDR2 as YSLEER.